This T cell receptor beta chain was identified during a study of cytomegalovirus exposure and HLA in healthy donors. Across the study: Membership in the Caucasian-associated ancestry cluster was found for about four fifths of fewer than 450 genotyped donors.

With 60 Vbeta and 13 Jbeta primers, the PCR was carried out. Sequencing was performed with immunoSEQ multiplex PCR; in TCRdb, only in-frame clones are kept and a portion is missing. This sample's clone table lists about 100,000 clones. Overall study results and limits: About 90% or about 30% of the time was how often most TCR beta V segments were productive, according to an earlier analysis.

A remark on this clone: Its antigen is undetermined.

CDR1 is LNHDA, CDR2 SQIVND, per germline (reference sequence). V lost 1 base and J lost 0; bases outside the gene matches: 4. The CDR3 loop spans 17 amino acids. The chain recombines TRBV19 with TRBJ2-3; 10 positions match TRBD1. The clonotype originates from a girl aged 5 to 17 in good health and CMV-seropositive. What was sequenced was PBMCs. The CDR3 DNA is TGTGCCAGTAGTATAGGACAGGGGGCGGGAAGCACAGATACGCAGTATTTT. Translation gives CASSIGQGAGSTDTQYF.